This T cell receptor beta chain was documented in a study of blood T cells in healthy people across ages. On this clonotype itself: The antigen is undetermined.

Trimming left V 3 bases short and J 7 bases short, with 19 bases between. CDR1 and CDR2 (germline): DFQATT, SNEGSKA (reference sequence). This CDR3 comprises 14 residues. A second 7 to 11 cycle PCR used barcoded and J-beta primers. The authors tagged each cDNA molecule using a template-switch adaptor with 12 random nucleotides. TCRdb reanalysed the 5' RACE reads using MiXCR and keeps one entry per CDR3 protein. The table lists hundreds of thousands of distinct CDR3 sequences, 45% to 65% of them singletons. Findings and limits, study-wide: Both higher diversity and more naive CD4+ cells marked long-lived donors when set against aged donors.

The sequence was obtained from a man in his 60s in good health. Sample: blood. The J gene is TRBJ2-7, the V gene TRBV20-1; unclear D gene. This CDR3 reads CSASGPIPLREQYF. CDR3 nucleotide sequence: TGCAGTGCTAGCGGTCCGATACCCCTTAGGGAGCAGTACTTC.